What follows is one TCR beta chain and its context. This sample was taken from a study of blood T cell repertoires in COVID-19. Study summary: Researchers got acute and convalescent COVID-19 samples from the United States, Italy and Spain.

Under the authors' procedure: From reference gene primer amplification, estimates of nucleated cell counts were derived. The data were produced by immunoSEQ multiplex PCR, yet TCRdb's version contains in-frame clones alone and is incomplete. From that table come the V and J calls and clone size; the DNA was used to work out D and trimming. The table includes 55,000 to 70,000 clones, roughly 82% detected once. Germline values: CDR1 DFQATT, CDR2 SNEGSKA (reference sequence). The CDR3 has 11 residues. Trimming removed 6 bases from V and 6 bases from J, with 11 bases in between. This chain connects TRBV20-1 to TRBJ1-2; no clear D. The source of this sequence is a woman aged 55-75 years with acute or convalescent COVID-19. The sequenced sample consisted of peripheral blood. CDR3 sequence reads: CSAAHSHGYTF. CDR3 nucleotide sequence: TGCAGTGCCGCCCACTCCCATGGCTACACCTTC.